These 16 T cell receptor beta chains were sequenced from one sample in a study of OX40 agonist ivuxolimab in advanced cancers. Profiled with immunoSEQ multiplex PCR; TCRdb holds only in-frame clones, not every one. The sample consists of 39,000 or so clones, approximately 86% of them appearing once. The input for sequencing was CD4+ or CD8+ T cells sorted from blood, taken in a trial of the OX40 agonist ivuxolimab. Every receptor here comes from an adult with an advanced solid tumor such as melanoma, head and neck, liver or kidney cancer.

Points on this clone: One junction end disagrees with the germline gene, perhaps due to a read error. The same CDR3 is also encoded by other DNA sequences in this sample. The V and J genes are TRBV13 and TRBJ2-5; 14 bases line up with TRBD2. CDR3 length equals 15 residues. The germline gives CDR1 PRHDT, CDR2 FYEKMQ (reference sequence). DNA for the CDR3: TGTGCTAGCAGCCCGGGGACTAGCGGGAGAGAGACCCAGTACTTC. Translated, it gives CASSPGTSGRETQYF.

The CDR3 DNA sequence: TGCGCCAGCAGCGTGACTAGCGGGATCTACAATGAGCAGTTCTTC. Its translation: CASSVTSGIYNEQFF. This sequence joins TRBV5-1 and TRBJ2-1; TRBD2 matches at 11 bases. CDR1 and CDR2 (germline): SGHRS, YFSETQ. The V gene end was trimmed by 4 bases and the J gene end by 3 bases; junction bases not matched to a gene: 3. The CDR3 covers 15 residues.

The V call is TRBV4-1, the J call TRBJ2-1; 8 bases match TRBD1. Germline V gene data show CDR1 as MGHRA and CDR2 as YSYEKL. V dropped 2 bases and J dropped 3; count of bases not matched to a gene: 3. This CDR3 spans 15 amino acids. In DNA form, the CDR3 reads TGCGCCAGCAGCCAAATCACAGGGGGCTACAATGAGCAGTTCTTC. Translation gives CASSQITGGYNEQFF.

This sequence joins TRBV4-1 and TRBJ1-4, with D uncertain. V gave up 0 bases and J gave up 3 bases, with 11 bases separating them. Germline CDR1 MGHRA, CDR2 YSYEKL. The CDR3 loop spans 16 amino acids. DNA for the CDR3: TGCGCCAGCAGCCAAGATGGGAGCAGACCTAATGAAAAACTGTTTTTT. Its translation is CASSQDGSRPNEKLFF.

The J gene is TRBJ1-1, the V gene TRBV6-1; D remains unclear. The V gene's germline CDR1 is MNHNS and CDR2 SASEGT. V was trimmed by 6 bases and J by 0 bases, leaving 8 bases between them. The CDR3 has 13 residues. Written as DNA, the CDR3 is TGTGCCAGCAGAGCGCCGGTGAACACTGAAGCTTTCTTT. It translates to CASRAPVNTEAFF.

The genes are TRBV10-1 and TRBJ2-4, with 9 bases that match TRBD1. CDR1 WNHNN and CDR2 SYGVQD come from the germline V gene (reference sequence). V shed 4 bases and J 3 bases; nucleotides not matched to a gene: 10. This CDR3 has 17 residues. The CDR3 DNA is TGCGCCAGCAGTGTGCCGGGACAGGGCTTGGGCAAAAACATTCAGTACTTC. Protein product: CASSVPGQGLGKNIQYF.

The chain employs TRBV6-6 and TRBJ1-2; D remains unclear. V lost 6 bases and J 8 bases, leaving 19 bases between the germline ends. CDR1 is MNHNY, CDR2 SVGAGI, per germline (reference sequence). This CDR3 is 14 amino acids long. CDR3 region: CASRADREITGYTF. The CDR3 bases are TGTGCCAGCAGAGCGGACCGCGAAATAACCGGCTACACCTTC.

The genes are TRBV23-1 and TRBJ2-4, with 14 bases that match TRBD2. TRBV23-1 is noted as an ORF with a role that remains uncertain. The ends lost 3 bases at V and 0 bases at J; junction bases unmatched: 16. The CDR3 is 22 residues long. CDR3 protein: CASSHDGPRLAGGTLAKNIQYF. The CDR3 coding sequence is TGCGCCAGCAGTCACGACGGACCTAGACTAGCGGGAGGGACCCTAGCCAAAAACATTCAGTACTTC.

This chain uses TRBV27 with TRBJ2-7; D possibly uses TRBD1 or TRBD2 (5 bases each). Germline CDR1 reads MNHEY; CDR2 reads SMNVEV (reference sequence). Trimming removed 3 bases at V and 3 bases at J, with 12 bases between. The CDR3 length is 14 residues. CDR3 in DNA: TGTGCCAGCAGTTTTGGGGACGGGTTCTACGAGCAGTACTTC. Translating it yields CASSFGDGFYEQYF.

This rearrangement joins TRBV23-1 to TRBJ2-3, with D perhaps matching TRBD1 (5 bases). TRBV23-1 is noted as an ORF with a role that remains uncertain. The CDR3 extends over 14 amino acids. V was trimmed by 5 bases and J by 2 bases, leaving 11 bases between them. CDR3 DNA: TGCGCCAGCAGTTGGCAGGGCGTCACAGATACGCAGTATTTT. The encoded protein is CASSWQGVTDTQYF.

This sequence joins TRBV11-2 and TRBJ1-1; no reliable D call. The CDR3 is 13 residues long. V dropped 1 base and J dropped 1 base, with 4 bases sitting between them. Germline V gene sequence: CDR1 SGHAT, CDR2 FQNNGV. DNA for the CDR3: TGTGCCAGCAGCTTAGGGGGGAACACTGAAGCTTTCTTT. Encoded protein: CASSLGGNTEAFF.

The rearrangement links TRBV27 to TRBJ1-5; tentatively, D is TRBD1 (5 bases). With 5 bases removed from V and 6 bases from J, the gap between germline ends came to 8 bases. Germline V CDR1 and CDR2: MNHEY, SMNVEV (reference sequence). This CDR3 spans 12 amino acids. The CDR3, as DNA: TGTGCCAGCAGTCCCCAGGGTCAGCCCCAGCATTTT. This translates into CASSPQGQPQHF.

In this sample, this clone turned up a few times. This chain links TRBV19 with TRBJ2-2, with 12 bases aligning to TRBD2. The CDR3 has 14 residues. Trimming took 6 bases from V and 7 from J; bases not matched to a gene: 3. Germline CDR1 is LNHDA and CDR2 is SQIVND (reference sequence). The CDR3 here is CASRWTSGNGELFF. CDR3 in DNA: TGTGCCAGTAGGTGGACTAGCGGGAACGGGGAGCTGTTTTTT. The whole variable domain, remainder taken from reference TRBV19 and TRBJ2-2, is DGGITQSPKYLFRKEGQNVTLSCEQNLNHDAMYWYRQDPGQGLRLIYYSQIVNDFQKGDIAEGYSVSREKKESFPLTVTSAQKNPTAFYLCASRWTSGNGELFFGEGSRLTVL.

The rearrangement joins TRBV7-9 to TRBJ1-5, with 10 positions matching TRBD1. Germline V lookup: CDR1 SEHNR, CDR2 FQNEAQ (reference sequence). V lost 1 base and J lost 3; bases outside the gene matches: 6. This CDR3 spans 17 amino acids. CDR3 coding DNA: TGTGCCAGCAGCTTAGGAGGGACAGGGGTCGACAATCAGCCCCAGCATTTT. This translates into CASSLGGTGVDNQPQHF.

In DNA form, the CDR3 reads TGTGCCTGGACCTTGAGACCTGGGTACGAGCAGTACTTC. Translating gives CAWTLRPGYEQYF. The chain recombines TRBV30 with TRBJ2-7, with D unresolved. V lost 4 bases, J lost 4 bases, and 14 bases lay in between. Germline values: CDR1 GTSNPN, CDR2 SVGIG (reference sequence). The CDR3 extends over 13 amino acids.

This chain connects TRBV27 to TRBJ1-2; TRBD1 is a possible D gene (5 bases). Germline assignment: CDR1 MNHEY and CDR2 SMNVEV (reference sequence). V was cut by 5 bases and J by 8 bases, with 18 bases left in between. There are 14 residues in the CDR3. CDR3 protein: CASSLGGGIRGYTF. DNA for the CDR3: TGTGCCAGCAGTCTCGGGGGGGGTATACGCGGCTACACCTTC.